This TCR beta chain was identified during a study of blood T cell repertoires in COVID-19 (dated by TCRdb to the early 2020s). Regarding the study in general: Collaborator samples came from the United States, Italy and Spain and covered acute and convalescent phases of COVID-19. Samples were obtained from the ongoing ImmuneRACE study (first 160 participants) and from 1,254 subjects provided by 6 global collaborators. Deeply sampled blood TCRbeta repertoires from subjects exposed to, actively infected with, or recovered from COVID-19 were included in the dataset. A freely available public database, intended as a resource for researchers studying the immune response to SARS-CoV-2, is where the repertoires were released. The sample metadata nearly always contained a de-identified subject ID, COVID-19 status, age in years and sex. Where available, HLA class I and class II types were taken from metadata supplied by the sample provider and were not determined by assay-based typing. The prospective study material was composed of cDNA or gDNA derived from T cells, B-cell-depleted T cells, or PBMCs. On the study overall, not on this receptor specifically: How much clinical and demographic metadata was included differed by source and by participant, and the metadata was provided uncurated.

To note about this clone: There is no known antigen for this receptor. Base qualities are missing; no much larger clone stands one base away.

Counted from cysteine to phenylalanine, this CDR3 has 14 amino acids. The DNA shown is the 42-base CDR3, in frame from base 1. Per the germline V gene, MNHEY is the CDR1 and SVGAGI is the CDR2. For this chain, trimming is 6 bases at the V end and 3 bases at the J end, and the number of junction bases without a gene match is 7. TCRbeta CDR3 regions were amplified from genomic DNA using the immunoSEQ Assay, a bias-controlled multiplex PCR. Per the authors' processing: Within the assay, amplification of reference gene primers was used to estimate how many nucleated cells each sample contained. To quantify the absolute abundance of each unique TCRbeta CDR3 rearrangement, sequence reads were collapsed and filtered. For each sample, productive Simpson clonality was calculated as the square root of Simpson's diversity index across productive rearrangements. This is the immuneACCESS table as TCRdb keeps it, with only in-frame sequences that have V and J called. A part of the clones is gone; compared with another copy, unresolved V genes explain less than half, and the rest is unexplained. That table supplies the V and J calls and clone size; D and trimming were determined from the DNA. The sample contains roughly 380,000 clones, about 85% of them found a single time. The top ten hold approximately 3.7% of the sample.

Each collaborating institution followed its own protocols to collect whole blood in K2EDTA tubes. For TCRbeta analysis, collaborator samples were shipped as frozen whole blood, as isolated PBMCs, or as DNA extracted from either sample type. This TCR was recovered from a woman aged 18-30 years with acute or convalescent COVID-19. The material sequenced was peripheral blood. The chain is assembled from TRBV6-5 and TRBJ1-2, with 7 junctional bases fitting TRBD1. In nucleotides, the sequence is TGTGCCAGCAGCCGACAGGGTAACCACTATGGCTACACCTTC. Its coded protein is CASSRQGNHYGYTF.